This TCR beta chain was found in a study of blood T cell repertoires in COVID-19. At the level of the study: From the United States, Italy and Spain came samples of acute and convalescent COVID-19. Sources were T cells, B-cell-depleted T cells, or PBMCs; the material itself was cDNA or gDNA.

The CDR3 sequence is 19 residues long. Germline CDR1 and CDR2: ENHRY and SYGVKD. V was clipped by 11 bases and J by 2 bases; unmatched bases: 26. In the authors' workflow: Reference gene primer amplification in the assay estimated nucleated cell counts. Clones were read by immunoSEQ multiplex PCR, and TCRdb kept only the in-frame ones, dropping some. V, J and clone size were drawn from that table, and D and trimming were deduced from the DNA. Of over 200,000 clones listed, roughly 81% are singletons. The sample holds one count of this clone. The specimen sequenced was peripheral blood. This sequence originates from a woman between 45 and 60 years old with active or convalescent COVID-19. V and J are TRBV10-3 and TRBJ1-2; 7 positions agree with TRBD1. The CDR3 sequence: CASQGPRTGPYFLNYGYTF. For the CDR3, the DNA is TGTGCCTCGCAAGGGCCCCGGACAGGCCCGTACTTCCTCAACTATGGCTACACCTTC.